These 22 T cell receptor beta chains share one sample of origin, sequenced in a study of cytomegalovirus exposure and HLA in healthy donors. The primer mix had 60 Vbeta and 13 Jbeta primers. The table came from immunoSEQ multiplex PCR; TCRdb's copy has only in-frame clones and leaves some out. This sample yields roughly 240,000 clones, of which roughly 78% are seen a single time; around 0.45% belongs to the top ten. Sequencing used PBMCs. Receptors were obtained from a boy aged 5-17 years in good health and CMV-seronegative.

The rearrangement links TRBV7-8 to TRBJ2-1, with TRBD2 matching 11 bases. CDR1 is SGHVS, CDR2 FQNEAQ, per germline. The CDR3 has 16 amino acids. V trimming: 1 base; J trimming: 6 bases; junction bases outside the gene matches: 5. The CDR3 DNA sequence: TGTGCCAGCAGCTTAGTGGTGACTAGCGGGACCAATGAGCAGTTCTTC. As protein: CASSLVVTSGTNEQFF.

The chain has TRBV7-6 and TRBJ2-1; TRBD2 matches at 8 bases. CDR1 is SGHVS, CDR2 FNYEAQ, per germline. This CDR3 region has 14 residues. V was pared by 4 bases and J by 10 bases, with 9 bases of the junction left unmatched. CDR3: CASSSIRTSREQFF. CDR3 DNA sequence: TGTGCCAGCAGCTCTATACGGACTAGCAGGGAGCAGTTCTTC.

CDR3 residues: CASSLGGVLSEAFF. The CDR3 bases are TGTGCCAGCAGCTTAGGGGGGGTTCTTTCGGAAGCTTTCTTT. The genes are TRBV7-9 and TRBJ1-1; D is possibly TRBD1 (5 bases). The CDR3 is 14 amino acids. Trimming pared 1 base from V and 8 bases from J, leaving 14 bases between. The germline V gene has CDR1 SEHNR and CDR2 FQNEAQ (reference sequence).

The CDR3 spells CAISSPLAGVSDTQYF. The CDR3 coding sequence is TGTGCCATCAGCTCTCCTCTAGCGGGAGTGTCAGATACGCAGTATTTT. V and J are TRBV10-3 and TRBJ2-3, with TRBD2 matching 10 bases. CDR3 length: 16 amino acids. J was trimmed by 4 bases and V by 6 bases; bases with no gene match: 10. Germline CDR1 and CDR2: ENHRY and SYGVKD.

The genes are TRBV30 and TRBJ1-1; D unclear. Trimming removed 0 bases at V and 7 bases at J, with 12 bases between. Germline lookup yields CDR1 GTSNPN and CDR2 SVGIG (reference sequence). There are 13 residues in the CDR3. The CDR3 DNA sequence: TGTGCCTGGAGTGTAATGGCCACGGGTGAAGCTTTCTTT. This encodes CAWSVMATGEAFF. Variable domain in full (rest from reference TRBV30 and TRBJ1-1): SQTIHQWPATLVQPVGSPLSLECTVEGTSNPNLYWYRQAAGRGLQLLFYSVGIGQISSEVPQNLSASRPQDRQFILSSKKLLLSDSGFYLCAWSVMATGEAFFGQGTRLTVV.

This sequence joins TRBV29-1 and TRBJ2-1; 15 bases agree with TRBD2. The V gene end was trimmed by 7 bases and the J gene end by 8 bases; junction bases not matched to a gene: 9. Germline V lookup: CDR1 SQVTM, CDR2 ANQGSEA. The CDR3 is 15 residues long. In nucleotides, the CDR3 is TGCAGCGCTCCCGGACTAGCGGGAGGGCTCGATGAGCAGTTCTTC. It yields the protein CSAPGLAGGLDEQFF.

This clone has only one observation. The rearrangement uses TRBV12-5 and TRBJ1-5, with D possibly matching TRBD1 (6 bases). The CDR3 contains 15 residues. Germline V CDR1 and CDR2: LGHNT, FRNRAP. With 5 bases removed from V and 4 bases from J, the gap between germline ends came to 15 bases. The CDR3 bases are TGTGCTAGTGGTAGTTATGGGGGGGCGAATCAGCCCCAGCATTTT. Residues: CASGSYGGANQPQHF.

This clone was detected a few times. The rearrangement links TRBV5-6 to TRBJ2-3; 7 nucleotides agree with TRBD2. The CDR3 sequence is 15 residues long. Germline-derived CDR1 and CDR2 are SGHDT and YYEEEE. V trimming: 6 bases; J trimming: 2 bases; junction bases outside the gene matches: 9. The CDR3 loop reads CASILVGGLTDTQYF. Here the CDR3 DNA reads TGTGCCAGCATCCTAGTGGGAGGGCTCACAGATACGCAGTATTTT.

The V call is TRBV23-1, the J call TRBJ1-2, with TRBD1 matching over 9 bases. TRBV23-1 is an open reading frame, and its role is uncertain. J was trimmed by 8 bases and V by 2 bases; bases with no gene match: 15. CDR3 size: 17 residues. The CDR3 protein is CASSQQTEDRGEVGYTF. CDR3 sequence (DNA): TGCGCCAGCAGTCAACAAACCGAGGACAGGGGAGAAGTGGGCTACACCTTC.

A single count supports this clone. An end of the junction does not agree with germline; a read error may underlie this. CDR3 sequence: CASSFSRAGTRDF. The CDR3 DNA follows: TGTGCCAGCAGCTTTTCCAGAGCCGGGACACGAGATTTT. This chain joins TRBV7-8 and TRBJ1-5; D perhaps matches TRBD1 (6 bases). The CDR3 has 13 amino acids. Per germline, CDR1 SGHVS and CDR2 FQNEAQ.

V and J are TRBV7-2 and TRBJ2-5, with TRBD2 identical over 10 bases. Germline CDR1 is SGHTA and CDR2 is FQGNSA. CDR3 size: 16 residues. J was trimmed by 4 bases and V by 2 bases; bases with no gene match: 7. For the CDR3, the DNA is TGTGCCAGCAGCTTATCCCCTAGCGGGGGAGCAGAGACCCAGTACTTC. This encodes CASSLSPSGGAETQYF.

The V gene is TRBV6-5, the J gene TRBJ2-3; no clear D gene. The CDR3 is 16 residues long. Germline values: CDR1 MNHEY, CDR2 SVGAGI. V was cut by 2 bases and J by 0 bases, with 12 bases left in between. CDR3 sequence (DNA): TGTGCCAGCAGTTACAATCTGGGCTTGAGCACAGATACGCAGTATTTT. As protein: CASSYNLGLSTDTQYF.

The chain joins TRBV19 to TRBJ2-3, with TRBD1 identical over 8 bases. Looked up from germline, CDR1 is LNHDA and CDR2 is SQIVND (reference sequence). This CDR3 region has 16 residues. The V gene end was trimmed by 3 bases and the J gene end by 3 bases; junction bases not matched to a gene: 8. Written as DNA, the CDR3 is TGTGCCAGTAGTATCCCAGGGGGCAGGGGAACAGATACGCAGTATTTT. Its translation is CASSIPGGRGTDTQYF.

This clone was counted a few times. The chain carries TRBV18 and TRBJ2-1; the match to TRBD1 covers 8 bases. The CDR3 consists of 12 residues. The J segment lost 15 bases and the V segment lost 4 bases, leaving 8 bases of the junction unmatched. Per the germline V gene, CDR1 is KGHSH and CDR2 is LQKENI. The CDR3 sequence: CASSLGQGFSFF. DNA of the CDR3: TGTGCCAGCTCACTAGGACAGGGTTTTTCGTTCTTC.

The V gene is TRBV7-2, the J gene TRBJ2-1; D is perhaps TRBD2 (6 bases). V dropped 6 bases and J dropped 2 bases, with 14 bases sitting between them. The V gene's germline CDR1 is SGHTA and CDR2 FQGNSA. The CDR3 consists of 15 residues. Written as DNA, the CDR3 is TGTGCCAGCAGAGTTAGGGACTCAACCTACAATGAGCAGTTCTTC. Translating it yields CASRVRDSTYNEQFF.

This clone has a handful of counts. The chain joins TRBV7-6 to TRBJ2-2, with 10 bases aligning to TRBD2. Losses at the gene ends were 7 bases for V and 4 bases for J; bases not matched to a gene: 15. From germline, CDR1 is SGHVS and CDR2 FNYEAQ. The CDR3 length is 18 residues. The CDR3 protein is CASTRGASGGPRTGELFF. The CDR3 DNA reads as TGTGCCAGCACAAGGGGGGCTAGCGGGGGCCCCCGCACCGGGGAGCTGTTTTTT.

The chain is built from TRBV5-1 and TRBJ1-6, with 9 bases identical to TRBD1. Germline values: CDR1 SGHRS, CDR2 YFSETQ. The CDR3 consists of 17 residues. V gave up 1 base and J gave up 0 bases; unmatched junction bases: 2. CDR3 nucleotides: TGCGCCAGCAGCTTGAAGACAGGGGGCTCCTATAATTCACCCCTCCACTTT. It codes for CASSLKTGGSYNSPLHF. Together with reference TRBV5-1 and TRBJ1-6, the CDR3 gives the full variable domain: KAGVTQTPRYLIKTRGQQVTLSCSPISGHRSVSWYQQTPGQGLQFLFEYFSETQRNKGNFPGRFSGRQFSNSRSEMNVSTLELGDSALYLCASSLKTGGSYNSPLHFGNGTRLTVT.

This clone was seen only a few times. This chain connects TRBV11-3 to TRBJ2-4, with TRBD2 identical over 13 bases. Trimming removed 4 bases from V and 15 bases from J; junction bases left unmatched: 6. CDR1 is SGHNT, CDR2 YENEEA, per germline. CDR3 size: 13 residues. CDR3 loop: CASSSGLAGISYF. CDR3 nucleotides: TGTGCCAGCAGCTCGGGACTAGCGGGAATATCGTACTTC.

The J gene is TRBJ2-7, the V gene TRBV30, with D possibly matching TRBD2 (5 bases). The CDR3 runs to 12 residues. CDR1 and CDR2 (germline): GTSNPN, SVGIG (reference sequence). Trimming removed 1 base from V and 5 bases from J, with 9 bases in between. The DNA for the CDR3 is TGTGCCTGGAGTGGGGAGCTCGACGAGCAGTACTTC. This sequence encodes CAWSGELDEQYF.

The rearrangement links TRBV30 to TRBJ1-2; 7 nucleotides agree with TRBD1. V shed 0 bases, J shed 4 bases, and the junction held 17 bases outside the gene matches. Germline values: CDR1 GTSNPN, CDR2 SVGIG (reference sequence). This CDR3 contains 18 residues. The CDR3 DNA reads TGTGCCTGGAGTGTAGCCCGGGACAGAGTCAAAGGGGGCTATGGCTACACCTTC. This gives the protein CAWSVARDRVKGGYGYTF.

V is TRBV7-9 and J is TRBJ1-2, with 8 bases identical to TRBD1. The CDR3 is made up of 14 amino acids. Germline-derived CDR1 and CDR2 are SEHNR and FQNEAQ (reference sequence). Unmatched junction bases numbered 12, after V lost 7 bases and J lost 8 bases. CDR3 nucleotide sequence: TGTGCCAGCACGGGGACTGGGACAGGTCGAGGCTACACCTTC. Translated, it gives CASTGTGTGRGYTF.

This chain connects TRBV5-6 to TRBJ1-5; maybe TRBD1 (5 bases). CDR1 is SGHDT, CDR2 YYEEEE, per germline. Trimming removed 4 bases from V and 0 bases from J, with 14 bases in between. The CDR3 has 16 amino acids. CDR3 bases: TGTGCCAGCAGCATAGATGGAGGGGCTAGCAATCAGCCCCAGCATTTT. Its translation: CASSIDGGASNQPQHF.